This T cell receptor beta chain was sequenced for a study of blood T cell repertoires in COVID-19. Whole-study context: Material from acute and convalescent COVID-19 was sourced from the United States, Italy and Spain. PBMCs, B-cell-depleted T cells, or T cells were the source of the cDNA or gDNA that made up the material.

A Seattle source enrolled patients during active infection and followed them longitudinally. This clone was detected a few times. In the study's own analysis: Quantification of nucleated cells was approximated via reference gene primer amplification. Only in-frame clones appear in the TCRdb table, and some are missing; sequencing was by immunoSEQ multiplex PCR. V, J and clone size reflect that table, while D and trimming were determined from the DNA. This sample carries roughly 190,000 clones, 94% of them seen once, and the ten largest clones take 0.76%. Germline V CDR1 and CDR2: MNHEY, SVGEGT. With 0 bases removed from V and 0 bases from J, the gap between germline ends came to 15 bases. This CDR3 region has 17 residues.

Material: peripheral blood. The chain joins TRBV6-2 or TRBV6-3 to TRBJ2-7; D perhaps matches TRBD1 (5 bases). The receptor was isolated from a man younger than 40 with COVID-19, enrolled during active disease. This CDR3 reads CASSYSIRGQISYEQYF. In nucleotides, the CDR3 is TGTGCCAGCAGTTACTCGATACGCGGACAAATCTCCTACGAGCAGTACTTC.